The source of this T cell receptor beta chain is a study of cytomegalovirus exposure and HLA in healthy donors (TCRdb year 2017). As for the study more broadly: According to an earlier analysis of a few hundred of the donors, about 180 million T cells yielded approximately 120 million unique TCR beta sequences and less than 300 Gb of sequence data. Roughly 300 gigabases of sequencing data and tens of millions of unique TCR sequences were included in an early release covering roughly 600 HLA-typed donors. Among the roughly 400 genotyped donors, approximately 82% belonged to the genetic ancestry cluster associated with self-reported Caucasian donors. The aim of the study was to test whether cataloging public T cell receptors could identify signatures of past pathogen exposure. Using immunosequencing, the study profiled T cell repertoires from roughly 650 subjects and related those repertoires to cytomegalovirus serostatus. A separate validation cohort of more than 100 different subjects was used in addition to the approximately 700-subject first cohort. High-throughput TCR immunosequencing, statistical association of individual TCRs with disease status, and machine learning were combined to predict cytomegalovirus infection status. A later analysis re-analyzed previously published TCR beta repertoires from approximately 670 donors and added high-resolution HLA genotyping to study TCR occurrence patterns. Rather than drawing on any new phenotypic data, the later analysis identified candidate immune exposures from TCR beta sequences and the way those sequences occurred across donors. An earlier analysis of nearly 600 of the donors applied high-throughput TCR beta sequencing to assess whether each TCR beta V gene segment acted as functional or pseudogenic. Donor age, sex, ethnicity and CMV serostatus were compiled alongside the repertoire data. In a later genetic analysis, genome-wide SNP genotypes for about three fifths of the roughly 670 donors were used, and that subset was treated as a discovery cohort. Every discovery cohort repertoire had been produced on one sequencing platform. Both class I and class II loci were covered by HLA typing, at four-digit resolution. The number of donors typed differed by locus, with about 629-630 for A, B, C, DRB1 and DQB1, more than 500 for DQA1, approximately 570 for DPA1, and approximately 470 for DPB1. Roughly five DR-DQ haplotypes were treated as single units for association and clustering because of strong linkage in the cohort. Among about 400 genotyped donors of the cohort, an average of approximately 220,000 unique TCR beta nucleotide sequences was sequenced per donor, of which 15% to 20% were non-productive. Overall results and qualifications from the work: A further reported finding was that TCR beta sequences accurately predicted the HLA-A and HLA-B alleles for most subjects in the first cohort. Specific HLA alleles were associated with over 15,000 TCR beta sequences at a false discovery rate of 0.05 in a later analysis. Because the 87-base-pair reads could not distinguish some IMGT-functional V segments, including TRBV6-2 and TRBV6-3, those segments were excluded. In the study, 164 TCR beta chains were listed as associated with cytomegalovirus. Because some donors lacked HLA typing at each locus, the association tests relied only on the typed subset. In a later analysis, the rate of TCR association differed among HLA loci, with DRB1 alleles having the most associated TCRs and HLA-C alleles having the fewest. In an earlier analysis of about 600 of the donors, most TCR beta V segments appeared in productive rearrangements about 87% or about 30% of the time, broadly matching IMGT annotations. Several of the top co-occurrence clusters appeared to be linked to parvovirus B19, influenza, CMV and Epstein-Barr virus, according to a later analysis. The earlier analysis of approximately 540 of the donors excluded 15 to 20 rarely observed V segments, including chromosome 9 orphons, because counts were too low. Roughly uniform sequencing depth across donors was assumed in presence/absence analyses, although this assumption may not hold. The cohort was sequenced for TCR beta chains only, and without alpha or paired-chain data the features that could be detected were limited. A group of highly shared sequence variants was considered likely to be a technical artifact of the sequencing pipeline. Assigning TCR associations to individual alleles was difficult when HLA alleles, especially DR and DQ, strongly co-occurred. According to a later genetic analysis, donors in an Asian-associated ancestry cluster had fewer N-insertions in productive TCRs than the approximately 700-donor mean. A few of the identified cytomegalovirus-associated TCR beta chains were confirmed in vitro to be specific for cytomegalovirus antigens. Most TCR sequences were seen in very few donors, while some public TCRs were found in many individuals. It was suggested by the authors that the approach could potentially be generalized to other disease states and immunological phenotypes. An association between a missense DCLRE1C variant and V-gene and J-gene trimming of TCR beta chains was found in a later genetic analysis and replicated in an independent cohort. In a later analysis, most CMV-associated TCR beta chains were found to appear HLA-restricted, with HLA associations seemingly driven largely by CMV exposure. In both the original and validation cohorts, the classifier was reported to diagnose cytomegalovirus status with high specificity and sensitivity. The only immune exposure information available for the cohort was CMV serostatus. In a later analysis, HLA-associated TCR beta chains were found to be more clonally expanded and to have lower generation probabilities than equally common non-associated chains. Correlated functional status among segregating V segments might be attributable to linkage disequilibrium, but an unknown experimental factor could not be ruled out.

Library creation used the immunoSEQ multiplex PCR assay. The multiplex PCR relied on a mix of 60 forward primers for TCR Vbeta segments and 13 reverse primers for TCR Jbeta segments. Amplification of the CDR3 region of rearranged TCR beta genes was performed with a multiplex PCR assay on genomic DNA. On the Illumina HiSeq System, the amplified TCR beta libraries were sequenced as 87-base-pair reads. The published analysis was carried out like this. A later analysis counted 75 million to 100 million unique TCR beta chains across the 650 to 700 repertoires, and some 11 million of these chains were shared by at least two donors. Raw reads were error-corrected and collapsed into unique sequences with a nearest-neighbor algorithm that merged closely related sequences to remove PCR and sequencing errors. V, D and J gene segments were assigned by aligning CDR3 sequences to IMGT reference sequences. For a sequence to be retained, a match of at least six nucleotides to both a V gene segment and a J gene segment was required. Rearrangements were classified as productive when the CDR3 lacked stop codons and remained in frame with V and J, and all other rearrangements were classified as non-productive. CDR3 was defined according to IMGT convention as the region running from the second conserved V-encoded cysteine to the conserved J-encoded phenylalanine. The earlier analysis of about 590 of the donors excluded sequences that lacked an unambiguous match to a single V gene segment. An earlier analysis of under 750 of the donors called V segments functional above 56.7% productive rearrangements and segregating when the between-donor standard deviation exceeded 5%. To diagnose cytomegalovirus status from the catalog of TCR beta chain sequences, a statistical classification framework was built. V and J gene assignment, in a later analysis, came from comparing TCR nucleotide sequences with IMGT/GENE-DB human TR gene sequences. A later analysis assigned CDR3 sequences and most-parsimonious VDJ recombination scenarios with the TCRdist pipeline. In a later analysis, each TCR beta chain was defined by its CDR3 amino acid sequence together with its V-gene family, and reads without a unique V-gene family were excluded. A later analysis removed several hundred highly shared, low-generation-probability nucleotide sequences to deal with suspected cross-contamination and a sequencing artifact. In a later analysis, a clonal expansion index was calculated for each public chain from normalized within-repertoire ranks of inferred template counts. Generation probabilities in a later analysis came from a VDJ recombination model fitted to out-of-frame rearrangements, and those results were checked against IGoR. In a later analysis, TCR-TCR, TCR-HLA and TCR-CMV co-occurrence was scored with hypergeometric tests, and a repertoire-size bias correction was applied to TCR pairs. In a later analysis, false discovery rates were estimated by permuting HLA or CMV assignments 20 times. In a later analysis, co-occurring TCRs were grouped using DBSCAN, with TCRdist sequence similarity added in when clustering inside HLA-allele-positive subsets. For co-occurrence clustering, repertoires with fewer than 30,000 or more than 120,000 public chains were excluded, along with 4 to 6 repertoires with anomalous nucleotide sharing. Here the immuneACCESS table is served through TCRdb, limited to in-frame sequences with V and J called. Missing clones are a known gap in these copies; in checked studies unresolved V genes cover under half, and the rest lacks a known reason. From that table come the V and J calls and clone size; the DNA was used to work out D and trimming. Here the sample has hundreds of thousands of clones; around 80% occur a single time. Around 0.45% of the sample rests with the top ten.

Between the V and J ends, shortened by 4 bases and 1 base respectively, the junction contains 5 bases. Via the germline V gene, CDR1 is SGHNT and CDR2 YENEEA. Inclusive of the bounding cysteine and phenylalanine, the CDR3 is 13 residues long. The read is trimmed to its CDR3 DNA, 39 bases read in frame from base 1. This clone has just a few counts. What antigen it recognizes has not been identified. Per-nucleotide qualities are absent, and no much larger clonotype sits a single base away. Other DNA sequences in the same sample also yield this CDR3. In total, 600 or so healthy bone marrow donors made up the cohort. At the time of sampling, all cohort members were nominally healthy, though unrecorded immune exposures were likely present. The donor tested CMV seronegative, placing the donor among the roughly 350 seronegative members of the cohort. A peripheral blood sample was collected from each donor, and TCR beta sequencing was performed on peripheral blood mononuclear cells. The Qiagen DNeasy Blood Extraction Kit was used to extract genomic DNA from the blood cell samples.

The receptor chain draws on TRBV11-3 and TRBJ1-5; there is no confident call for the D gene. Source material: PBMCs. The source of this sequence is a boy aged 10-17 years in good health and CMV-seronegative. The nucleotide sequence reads TGTGCCAGCAGCTCAGGCAGCAATCAGCCCCAGCATTTT. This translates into CASSSGSNQPQHF. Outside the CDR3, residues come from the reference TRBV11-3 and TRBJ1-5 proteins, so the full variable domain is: EAGVVQSPRYKIIEKKQPVAFWCNPISGHNTLYWYLQNLGQGPELLIRYENEEAVDDSQLPKDRFSAERLKGVDSTLKIQPAELGDSAVYLCASSSGSNQPQHFGDGTRLSIL.